The T cell receptor (beta chain) under discussion was sequenced for a study of human T cells and chemical hapten exposure. The study's findings and limits: The number of TCRs above 1 in 1000 frequency did not change after DPC sensitization. Compared to controls, expanded TCRs made significantly more large clusters of similar CDR3s.

Time point: patch test 1, 2 weeks after DPC sensitization. Noted treatment: therapeutic diphenylcyclopropenone sensitization with weekly scalp DPC. The study used a library that attached unique molecular identifiers to individual cDNA molecules. In the study's own analysis: A per-sample median of about 100,000 TCRs was observed, with counts ranging from about 23,224 to 690,600. TCRdb reprocessed the RACE reads with MiXCR, giving one entry per CDR3 protein. It is TCRdb's table, rather than the study itself, that gives the V and J calls and clone size. The sample holds 370,000 or so distinct CDR3 sequences, about 4.4% seen once. This clonotype was seen a handful of times. The antigen is undetermined. Sequenced material: whole blood, taken in connection with sensitization to the hapten diphenylcyclopropenone (DPC). This TCR was recovered from a woman aged 50 to 60 with alopecia areata. Some clones in this sample may be carry-over from other donors' samples.

The DNA for the CDR3 is TGTGCCAGCAGTCCCGCAGTCGGGGTTCTCTATGGCTACACCTTC. This gives the protein CASSPAVGVLYGYTF. J is TRBJ1-2 and V is TRBV12-3 or TRBV12-4; D is uncertain. V lost 5 bases to trimming and J lost 4 bases, with 17 bases between them. This CDR3 spans 15 amino acids.